This T cell receptor beta chain was recorded in a study of CD8+CD57+ T cells in acquired aplastic anemia. General study results and limits: Researchers reported that CD8+ Simpson's diversity was not significantly different in patients versus controls.

Patients picked for sequencing had shown CD8+CD57+ cell expansion detected by flow cytometry. Every patient had severe acquired aplastic anemia. For this clonotype: Its matching antigen is unknown. The conserved phenylalanine or tryptophan normally closing the CDR3 is absent here, so this likely arose from a read error. The DNA is left out, because the CDR3 cannot be placed on it with certainty; the CDR3 is given as TCRdb lists it.

The study profiled TCR beta VDJ and CDR3 using genomic DNA as template. Each CDR3 protein is one row after TCRdb ran MiXCR on the reads. This sample has roughly 280,000 distinct CDR3 sequences, with around three fifths found just once. The CDR3 spans 9 amino acids, including both terminal residues. Germline V gene sequence: CDR1 SGHTA, CDR2 FQGTGA. This TCR derives from a human donor with aplastic anemia. The J gene is TRBJ2-5, the V gene TRBV7-3; the D segment call TRBD1 is taken from the table without a DNA check. What was sequenced was sorted CD4+, CD8+, or CD8+CD57+ T cells (not recorded which) from PBMCs. This chain's CDR3 is CASSQGSIG.